The source of this T cell receptor beta chain is a study of shared clonotypes between healthy human individuals. Turning to the study itself: Each donor's CD8 memory used one plate, CD8 naive two, each CD4 subset three.

This CDR3 comprises 15 residues. Germline trimming cut 0 bases from V and 3 bases from J; bases unmatched to any gene: 3. Germline V gene data show CDR1 as LGHNA and CDR2 as YSLEER. Libraries were prepared by immunoSEQ multiplex PCR; TCRdb keeps only in-frame clonotypes and omits some of them. Altogether 2 million to 2.5 million clones are present, under 97% being singletons, with the ten largest covering less than 0.15%. This clonotype was sampled from a man between 18 and 35 years old in good health. This chain joins TRBV4-3 and TRBJ2-7; 9 nucleotides match TRBD1. Sequenced: naive CD4+ T cells sorted from blood. Subset described: CD45RA+ positively selected. The CDR3 region has the DNA TGCGCCAGCAGCCAAGAAAGGGGACAGGGCTACGAGCAGTACTTC. Translation: CASSQERGQGYEQYF.